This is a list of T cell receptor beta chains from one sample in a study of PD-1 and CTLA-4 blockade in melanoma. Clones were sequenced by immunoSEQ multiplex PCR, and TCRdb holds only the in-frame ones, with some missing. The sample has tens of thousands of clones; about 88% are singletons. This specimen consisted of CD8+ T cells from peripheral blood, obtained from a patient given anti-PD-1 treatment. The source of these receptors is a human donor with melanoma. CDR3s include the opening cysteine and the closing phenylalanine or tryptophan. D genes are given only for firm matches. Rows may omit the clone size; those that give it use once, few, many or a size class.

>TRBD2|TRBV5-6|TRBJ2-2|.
CASSLVLAGTNTGELFF
TGTGCCAGCAGCTTGGTATTAGCGGGGACGAACACCGGGGAGCTGTTTTTT
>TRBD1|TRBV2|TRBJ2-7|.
CASLPSTGAYEQYF
TGTGCCAGCTTGCCCTCGACAGGGGCCTACGAGCAGTACTTC
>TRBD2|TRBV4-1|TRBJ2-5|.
CASSQGGEETQYF
TGCGCCAGCAGCCAGGGGGGGGAAGAGACCCAGTACTTC
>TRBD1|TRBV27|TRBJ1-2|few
CASSFSSQGDHGYTF
TGTGCCAGCAGCTTTTCCTCCCAGGGGGACCATGGCTACACCTTC
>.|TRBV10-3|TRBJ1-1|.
CAIRRALGTEAFF
TGTGCCATCAGGAGGGCCTTGGGAACTGAAGCTTTCTTT
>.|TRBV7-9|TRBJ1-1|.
CASSLSDTEAFF
TGTGCCAGCAGCTTATCTGATACTGAAGCTTTCTTT
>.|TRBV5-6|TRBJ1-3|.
CASSLGEAGNTIYF
TGTGCCAGCAGCTTGGGTGAGGCTGGAAACACCATATATTTT
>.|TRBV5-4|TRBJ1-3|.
CASSLGAGTGNTIYF
TGTGCCAGCAGCTTGGGGGCAGGGACTGGAAACACCATATATTTT
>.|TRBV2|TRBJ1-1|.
CASRPTGNTEAFF
TGTGCCAGCAGACCGACAGGGAACACTGAAGCTTTCTTT
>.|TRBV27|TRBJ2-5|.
CASSPGHLYQETQYF
TGTGCCAGCAGTCCGGGACACTTGTACCAAGAGACCCAGTACTTC
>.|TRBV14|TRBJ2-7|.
CASSQVTVLKYEQYF
TGTGCCAGCAGCCAAGTAACCGTTCTCAAATACGAGCAGTACTTC
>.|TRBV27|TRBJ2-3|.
CASSSFLTDTQYF
TGTGCCAGCAGTTCGTTCCTAACAGATACGCAGTATTTT
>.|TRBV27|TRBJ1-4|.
CASSGGNEKLFF
TGTGCCAGCAGTGGGGGTAATGAAAAACTGTTTTTT
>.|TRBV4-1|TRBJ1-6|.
CASSQGDDSPLHF
TGCGCCAGCAGCCAAGGGGACGATTCACCCCTCCACTTT
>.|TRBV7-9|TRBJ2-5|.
CASSLVGDETQYF
TGTGCCAGCAGCTTGGTGGGGGACGAGACCCAGTACTTC
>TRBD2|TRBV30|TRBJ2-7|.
CAWSVRRTSGLYEQYF
TGTGCCTGGAGTGTACGTCGGACTAGCGGCCTCTACGAGCAGTACTTC
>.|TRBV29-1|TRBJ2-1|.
CSVDTSAPRSSYNEQFF
TGCAGCGTTGACACCAGCGCTCCACGGAGCTCCTACAATGAGCAGTTCTTC
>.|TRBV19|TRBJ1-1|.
CASSPRTAEAFF
TGTGCCAGTAGTCCCCGGACGGCTGAAGCTTTCTTT
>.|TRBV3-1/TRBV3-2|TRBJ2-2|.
CASSQDSGWNTGELFF
TGTGCCAGCAGCCAAGATTCAGGGTGGAACACCGGGGAGCTGTTTTTT
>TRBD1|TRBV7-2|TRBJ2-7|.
CASSVTPRDREHEQYF
TGTGCCAGCAGCGTAACGCCCCGGGACAGGGAGCACGAGCAGTACTTC
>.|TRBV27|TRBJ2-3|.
CASSLSPDTDTQYF
TGTGCCAGCAGTTTATCTCCCGACACAGATACGCAGTATTTT
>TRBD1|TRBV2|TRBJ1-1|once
CASLGGTGEGTEAFF
TGTGCCAGCCTGGGGGGGACAGGGGAAGGCACTGAAGCTTTCTTT
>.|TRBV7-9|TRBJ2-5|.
CASSLGRETQYF
TGTGCCAGCAGCTTAGGGAGGGAGACCCAGTACTTC
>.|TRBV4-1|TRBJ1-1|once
CASSRSSPNTEAFF
TGCGCCAGCAGCAGAAGCTCTCCGAACACTGAAGCTTTCTTT
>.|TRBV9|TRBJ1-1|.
CASSVDARDTEAFF
TGTGCCAGCAGCGTAGACGCCAGGGACACTGAAGCTTTCTTT
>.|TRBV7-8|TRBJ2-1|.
CASSLDGGISYNEQFF
TGTGCCAGCAGCTTAGATGGCGGGATCTCCTACAATGAGCAGTTCTTC
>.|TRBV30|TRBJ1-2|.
CAWSVPPLGWDGYTF
TGTGCCTGGAGTGTCCCCCCCCTCGGCTGGGATGGCTACACCTTC
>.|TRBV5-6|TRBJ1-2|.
CASSLEGVGDYGYTF
TGTGCCAGCAGCCTGGAAGGGGTGGGAGACTATGGCTACACCTTC
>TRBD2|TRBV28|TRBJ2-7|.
CASTPVRIAGSEQYF
TGTGCCAGCACCCCGGTGAGGATAGCGGGGAGCGAGCAGTACTTC
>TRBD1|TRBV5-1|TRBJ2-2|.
CASSLVFSGTETTGELFF
TGCGCCAGCAGCTTGGTCTTTTCCGGGACAGAGACCACCGGGGAGCTGTTTTTT
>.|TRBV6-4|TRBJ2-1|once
CASSEKEGENNEQFF
TGTGCCAGCAGTGAAAAGGAAGGGGAGAACAATGAGCAGTTCTTC
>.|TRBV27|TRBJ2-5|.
CASSPWEQETQYF
TGTGCCAGCAGTCCCTGGGAGCAAGAGACCCAGTACTTC
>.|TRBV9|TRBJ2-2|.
CASSPEGGGTGELFF
TGTGCCAGCAGCCCAGAGGGTGGGGGCACCGGGGAGCTGTTTTTT
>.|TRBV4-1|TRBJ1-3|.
CASSPRTDGNTIYF
TGCGCCAGCAGCCCCCGGACAGACGGAAACACCATATATTTT
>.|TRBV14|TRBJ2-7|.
CASSLQGSGEQYF
TGTGCCAGCAGCTTACAGGGCTCAGGCGAGCAGTACTTC
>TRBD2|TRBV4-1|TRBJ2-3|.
CASSQDRGGLADTQYF
TGCGCCAGCAGCCAAGATCGGGGGGGGCTGGCAGATACGCAGTATTTT
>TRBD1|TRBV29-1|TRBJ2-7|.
CSVEGTGEQYF
TGCAGCGTTGAGGGGACAGGGGAGCAGTACTTC
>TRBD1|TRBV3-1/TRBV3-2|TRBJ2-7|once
CASSHPGQGVYEQYF
TGTGCCAGCAGCCACCCGGGACAGGGGGTCTACGAGCAGTACTTC
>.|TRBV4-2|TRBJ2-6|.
CASSQDLSVVSSGANVLTF
TGTGCCAGCAGCCAAGATCTATCGGTTGTAAGCTCTGGGGCCAACGTCCTGACTTTC
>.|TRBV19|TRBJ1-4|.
CASSMIGIRSNEKLFF
TGTGCCAGTAGTATGATTGGGATAAGGTCTAATGAAAAACTGTTTTTT
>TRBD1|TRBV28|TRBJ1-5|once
CASSPGTASNQPQHF
TGTGCCAGCAGCCCCGGGACAGCTAGCAATCAGCCCCAGCATTTT
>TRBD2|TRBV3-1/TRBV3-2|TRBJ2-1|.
CASSQDPSGGVEQFF
TGTGCCAGCAGCCAAGATCCTAGCGGGGGGGTGGAACAGTTCTTC
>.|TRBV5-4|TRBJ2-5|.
CASSRGVGGETQYF
TGTGCCAGCAGCCGAGGGGTTGGGGGAGAGACCCAGTACTTC
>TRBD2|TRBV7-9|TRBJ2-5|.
CASSLPQGTSGGTRETQYF
TGTGCCAGCAGCTTACCCCAAGGGACTAGCGGGGGTACGCGAGAGACCCAGTACTTC
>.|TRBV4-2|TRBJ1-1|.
CASSQDGEAFF
TGTGCCAGCAGCCAAGACGGTGAAGCTTTCTTT
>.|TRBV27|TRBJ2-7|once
CASSPPAGNEQYF
TGTGCCAGCAGTCCCCCCGCGGGGAACGAGCAGTACTTC
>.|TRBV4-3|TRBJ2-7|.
CASSQVRGAYEQYF
TGCGCCAGCAGCCAAGTGAGAGGAGCCTACGAGCAGTACTTC
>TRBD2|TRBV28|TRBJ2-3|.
CATPTNRLAGGDTQYF
TGTGCCACCCCTACTAATCGGCTAGCGGGTGGGGATACGCAGTATTTT
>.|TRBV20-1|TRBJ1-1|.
CSASSRSTTDGTEAFF
TGCAGTGCTAGTTCCAGGTCGACCACTGATGGAACTGAAGCTTTCTTT